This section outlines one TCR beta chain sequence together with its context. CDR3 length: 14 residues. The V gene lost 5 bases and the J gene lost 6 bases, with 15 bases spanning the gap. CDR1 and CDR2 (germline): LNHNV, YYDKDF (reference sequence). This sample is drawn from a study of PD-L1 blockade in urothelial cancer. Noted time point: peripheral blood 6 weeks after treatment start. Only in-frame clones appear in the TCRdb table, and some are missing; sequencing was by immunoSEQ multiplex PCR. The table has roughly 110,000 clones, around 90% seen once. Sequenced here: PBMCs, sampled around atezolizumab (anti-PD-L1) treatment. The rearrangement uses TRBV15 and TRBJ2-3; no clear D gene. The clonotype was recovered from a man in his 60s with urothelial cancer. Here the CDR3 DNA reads TGTGCCACCAGCGGCCCGATTGTTGGCGATACGCAGTATTTT. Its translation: CATSGPIVGDTQYF.